The rows below give T cell receptor beta chains drawn from one sample of a study of blood T cell repertoires in COVID-19. Only in-frame clones appear in the TCRdb table, and some are missing; sequencing was by immunoSEQ multiplex PCR. The sample has more than 50,000 clones, approximately 91% seen once. Sequences were obtained from peripheral blood. The source is a human donor in a cohort sampled during active COVID-19. Both conserved end residues are part of each CDR3. The D gene is left open where the match is weak. Some rows have no size entry. The others give once, few or many, or a class for an expanded clone.

v_call d_call clone_size cdr3_aa
TRBV24-1 - - CATSDGAAGSYGYTF
TRBV4-1 - once CASSQEEPRGWNEQFF
TRBV11-2 TRBD1 - CASSQGQGYGYTF
TRBV5-1 - - CASSLAPTGTQETQYF
TRBV7-9 - - CASSLTRGQETQYF
TRBV24-1 TRBD2 - CATSGLAGGTYNEQFF
TRBV19 - - CASSIGDNRPSSYNSPLHF
TRBV7-6 - - CASSPHQGNQPQHF
TRBV19 - - CASSTDSYTEAFF
TRBV11-3 TRBD2 - CASSPPTSGSDTGELFF
TRBV10-3 - - CAISESLGGNEKLFF
TRBV7-6 TRBD2 - CASGGRESSYNEQFF
TRBV20-1 - - CSASSGLEISYEQYF
TRBV19 - few CASSRLTEAFF
TRBV9 - once CASSVGEIGRYNEQFF
TRBV4-1 - - CASSQDQPPGYGYTF
TRBV28 - - CASSFSRVANEQYF
TRBV7-8 - - CASSLERLGANVLTF
TRBV28 TRBD2 once CASSSGTSGSLDTQYF
TRBV28 TRBD1 - CASGQGAGNTIYF
TRBV7-3 - - CASSVDRSAALGGYTF
TRBV4-1 - - CASSQDAPPPQTEAFF
TRBV3-1/TRBV3-2 - - CASSQGRTGTRKEAFF